Below are 8 T cell receptor beta chains sequenced from a single sample in a study of monozygotic twins with inflammatory bowel disease. One entry per CDR3 protein, without DNA, is what TCRdb gives after re-calling the 5' RACE reads. This sample's table reports around 400,000 distinct CDR3 sequences. Sequenced material: blood. These receptors came from a human donor with ulcerative colitis or Crohn's disease, or a healthy co-twin of an affected twin (not recorded which).

The chain joins TRBV19 to TRBJ1-2; TCRdb outputs TRBD1, but without DNA this stays unchecked. CDR1 and CDR2 from the germline V gene are LNHDA and SQIVND (reference sequence). This CDR3 contains 15 residues. CDR3 in amino acids: CASSRTFDRSYGYTF.

This chain uses TRBV5-4 with TRBJ1-4; the D gene TCRdb calls, TRBD1, cannot be checked with no DNA. The CDR3 runs to 15 residues. In germline, CDR1 is SGHNT, CDR2 YYREEE (reference sequence). The CDR3 spells CASSSTGIGNEKLFF.

J is TRBJ1-5 and V is TRBV10-3. Germline-derived CDR1 and CDR2 are ENHRY and SYGVKD. The CDR3 runs 13 residues. The CDR3 spells CAISASSNQPQHF.

CDR3 protein: CASSDSWGFSYNEQFF. This chain links TRBV6-4 with TRBJ2-1; TCRdb calls TRBD1, which cannot be checked without DNA. The CDR3 loop spans 16 amino acids. The germline V gene has CDR1 MRHNA and CDR2 SNTAGT.

The genes are TRBV28 and TRBJ2-7; TCRdb names TRBD1, which stays unverified in the absence of DNA. The germline CDR1 and CDR2 sequences are MDHEN and SYDVKM. The length of the CDR3 is 14 residues. The CDR3 sequence is CASSSTGGGGGQYF.

The chain recombines TRBV2 with TRBJ2-1; TCRdb outputs TRBD1, but without DNA this stays unchecked. CDR3 length: 16 residues. Germline loops: CDR1 SNHLY, CDR2 FYNNEI. CDR3 amino acids: CASSVSGLAAYNEQFF.

The chain carries TRBV12-3 or TRBV12-4 and TRBJ1-1; TCRdb gives TRBD1 as the D gene, but with no DNA this cannot be confirmed. CDR3 length: 14 amino acids. The CDR3 reads CASSFRTPNTEAFF.

CDR3 sequence: CASSLNEVAEAFF. This chain uses TRBV11-2 with TRBJ1-1. In germline, CDR1 is SGHAT, CDR2 FQNNGV. The CDR3 extends over 13 amino acids. The entire variable domain, with the rest obtained from reference TRBV11-2 and TRBJ1-1, is as follows: EAGVAQSPRYKIIEKRQSVAFWCNPISGHATLYWYQQILGQGPKLLIQFQNNGVVDDSQLPKDRFSAERLKGVDSTLKIQPAKLEDSAVYLCASSLNEVAEAFFGQGTRLTVV.